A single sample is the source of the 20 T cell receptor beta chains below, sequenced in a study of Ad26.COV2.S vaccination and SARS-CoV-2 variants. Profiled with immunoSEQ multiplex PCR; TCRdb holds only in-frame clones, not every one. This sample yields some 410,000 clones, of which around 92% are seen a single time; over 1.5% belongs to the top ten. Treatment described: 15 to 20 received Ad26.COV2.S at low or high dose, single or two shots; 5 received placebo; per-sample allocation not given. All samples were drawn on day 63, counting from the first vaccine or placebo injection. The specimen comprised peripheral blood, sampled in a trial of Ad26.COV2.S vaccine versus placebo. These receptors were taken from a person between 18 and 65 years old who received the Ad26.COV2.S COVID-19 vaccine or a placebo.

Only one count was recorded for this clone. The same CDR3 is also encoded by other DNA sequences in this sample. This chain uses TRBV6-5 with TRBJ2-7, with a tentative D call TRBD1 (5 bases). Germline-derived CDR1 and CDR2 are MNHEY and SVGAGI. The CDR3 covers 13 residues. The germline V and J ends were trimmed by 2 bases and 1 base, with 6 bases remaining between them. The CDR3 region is CASSYDSSYEQYF. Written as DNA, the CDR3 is TGTGCCAGCAGTTACGACAGTTCCTACGAGCAGTACTTC.

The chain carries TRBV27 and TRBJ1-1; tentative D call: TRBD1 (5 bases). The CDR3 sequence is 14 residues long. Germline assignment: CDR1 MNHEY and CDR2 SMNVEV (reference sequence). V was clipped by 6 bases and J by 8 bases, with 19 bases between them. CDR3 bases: TGTGCCAGCAGCCCCGCGATTCGGACAAAAGAAGCTTTCTTT. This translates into CASSPAIRTKEAFF.

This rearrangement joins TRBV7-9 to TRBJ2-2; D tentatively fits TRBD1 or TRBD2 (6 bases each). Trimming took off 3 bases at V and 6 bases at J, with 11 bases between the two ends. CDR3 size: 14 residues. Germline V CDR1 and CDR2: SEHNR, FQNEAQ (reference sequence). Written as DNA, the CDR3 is TGTGCCAGCAGCTTGTCCGGGGGCGCCGGGGAGCTGTTTTTT. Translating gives CASSLSGGAGELFF.

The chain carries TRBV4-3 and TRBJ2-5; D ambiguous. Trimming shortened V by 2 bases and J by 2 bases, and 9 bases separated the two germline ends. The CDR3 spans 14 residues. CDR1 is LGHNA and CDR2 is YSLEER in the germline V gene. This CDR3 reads CASSQHTSQETQYF. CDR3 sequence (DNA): TGCGCCAGCAGCCAACACACTTCGCAAGAGACCCAGTACTTC.

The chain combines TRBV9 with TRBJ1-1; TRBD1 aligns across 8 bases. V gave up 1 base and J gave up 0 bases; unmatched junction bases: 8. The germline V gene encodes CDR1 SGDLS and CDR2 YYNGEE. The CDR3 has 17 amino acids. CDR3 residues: CASSVPDRDVVNTEAFF. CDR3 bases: TGTGCCAGCAGCGTACCGGACAGGGATGTGGTGAACACTGAAGCTTTCTTT.

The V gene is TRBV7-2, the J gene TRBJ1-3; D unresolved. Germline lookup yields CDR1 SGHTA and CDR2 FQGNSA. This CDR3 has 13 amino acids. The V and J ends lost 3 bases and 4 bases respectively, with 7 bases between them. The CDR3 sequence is CASSFSLGNTIYF. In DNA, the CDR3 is TGTGCCAGCAGCTTTTCCTTAGGAAACACCATATATTTT.

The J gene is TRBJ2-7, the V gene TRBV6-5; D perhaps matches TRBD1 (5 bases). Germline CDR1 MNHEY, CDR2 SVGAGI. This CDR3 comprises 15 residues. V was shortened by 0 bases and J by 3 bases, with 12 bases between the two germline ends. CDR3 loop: CASSYSLWGFYEQYF. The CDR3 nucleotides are TGTGCCAGCAGTTACTCGTTATGGGGCTTCTACGAGCAGTACTTC.

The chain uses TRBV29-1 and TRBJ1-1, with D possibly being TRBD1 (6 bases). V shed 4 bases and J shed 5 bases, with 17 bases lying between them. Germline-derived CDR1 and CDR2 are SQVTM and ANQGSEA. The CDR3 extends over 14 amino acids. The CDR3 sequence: CSVAIGGWGTEAFF. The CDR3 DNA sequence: TGCAGCGTTGCCATCGGGGGCTGGGGAACTGAAGCTTTCTTT.

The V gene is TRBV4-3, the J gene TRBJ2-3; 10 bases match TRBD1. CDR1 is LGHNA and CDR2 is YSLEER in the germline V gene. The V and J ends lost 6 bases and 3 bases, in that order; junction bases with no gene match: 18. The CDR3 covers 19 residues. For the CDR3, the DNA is TGCGCCAGCAGTCTCTTGAATACTCCGGGACAGGGGATGACAGATACGCAGTATTTT. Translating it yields CASSLLNTPGQGMTDTQYF.

Here the CDR3 DNA reads TGTGCCAGCCTGAGTGACGGCTACACCTTC. Protein sequence: CASLSDGYTF. This chain uses TRBV7-9 with TRBJ1-2; no clear D gene. V dropped 8 bases and J dropped 8 bases, with 9 bases sitting between them. Germline V CDR1 and CDR2: SEHNR, FQNEAQ (reference sequence). The CDR3 sequence is 10 residues long.

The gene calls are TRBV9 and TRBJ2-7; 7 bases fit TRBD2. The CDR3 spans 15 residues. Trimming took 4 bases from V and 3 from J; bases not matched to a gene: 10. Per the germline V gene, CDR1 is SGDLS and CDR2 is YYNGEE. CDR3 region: CASSSSGRWGYEQYF. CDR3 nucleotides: TGTGCCAGCAGCTCTAGCGGCCGATGGGGCTACGAGCAGTACTTC.

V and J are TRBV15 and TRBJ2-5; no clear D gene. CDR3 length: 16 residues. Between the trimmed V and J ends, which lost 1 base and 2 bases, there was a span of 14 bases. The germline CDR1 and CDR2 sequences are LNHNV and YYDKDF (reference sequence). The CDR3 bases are TGTGCCACCAGCAGAGTGGGCCCATGGGAACAAGAGACCCAGTACTTC. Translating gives CATSRVGPWEQETQYF. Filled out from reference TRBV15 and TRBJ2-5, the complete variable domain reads DAMVIQNPRYQVTQFGKPVTLSCSQTLNHNVMYWYQQKSSQAPKLLFHYYDKDFNNEADTPDNFQSRRPNTSFCFLDIRSPGLGDTAMYLCATSRVGPWEQETQYFGPGTRLLVL.

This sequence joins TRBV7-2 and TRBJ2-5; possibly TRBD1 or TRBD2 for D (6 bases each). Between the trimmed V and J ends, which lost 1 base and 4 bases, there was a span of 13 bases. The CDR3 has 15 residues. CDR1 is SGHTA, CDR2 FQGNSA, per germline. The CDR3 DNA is TGTGCCAGCAGCTTAGATCGGGGGCGCTCAGAGACCCAGTACTTC. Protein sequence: CASSLDRGRSETQYF.

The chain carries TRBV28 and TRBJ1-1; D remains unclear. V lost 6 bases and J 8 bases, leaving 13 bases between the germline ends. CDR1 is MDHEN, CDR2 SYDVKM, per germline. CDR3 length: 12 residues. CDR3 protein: CASSPDGREAFF. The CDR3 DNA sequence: TGTGCCAGCAGCCCGGACGGCCGAGAAGCTTTCTTT.

The CDR3 DNA follows: TGTGCCAGCAGTCCGAGGGGGTATAGCAATCAGCCCCAGCATTTT. This codes for CASSPRGYSNQPQHF. The J gene is TRBJ1-5, the V gene TRBV6-2 or TRBV6-3, with D possibly matching TRBD1 (6 bases). The CDR3 is 15 amino acids. Per germline, CDR1 MNHEY and CDR2 SVGEGT. V was pared by 5 bases and J by 0 bases, with 11 bases between.

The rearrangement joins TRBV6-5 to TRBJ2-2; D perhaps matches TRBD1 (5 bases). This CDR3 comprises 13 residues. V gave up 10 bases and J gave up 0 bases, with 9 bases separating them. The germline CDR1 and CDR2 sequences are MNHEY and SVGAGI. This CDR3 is CATTDTNTGELFF. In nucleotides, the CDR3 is TGTGCCACTACGGACACGAACACCGGGGAGCTGTTTTTT.

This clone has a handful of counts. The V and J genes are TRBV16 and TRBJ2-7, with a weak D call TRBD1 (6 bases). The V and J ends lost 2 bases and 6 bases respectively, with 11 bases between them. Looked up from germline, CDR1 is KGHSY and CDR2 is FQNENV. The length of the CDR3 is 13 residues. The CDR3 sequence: CASSQDRPSEQYF. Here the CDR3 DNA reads TGTGCCAGCAGCCAAGACAGGCCCTCCGAGCAGTACTTC. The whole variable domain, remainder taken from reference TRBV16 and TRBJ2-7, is GEEVAQTPKHLVRGEGQKAKLYCAPIKGHSYVFWYQQVLKNEFKFLISFQNENVFDETGMPKERFSAKCLPNSPCSLEIQATKLEDSAVYFCASSQDRPSEQYFGPGTRLTVT.

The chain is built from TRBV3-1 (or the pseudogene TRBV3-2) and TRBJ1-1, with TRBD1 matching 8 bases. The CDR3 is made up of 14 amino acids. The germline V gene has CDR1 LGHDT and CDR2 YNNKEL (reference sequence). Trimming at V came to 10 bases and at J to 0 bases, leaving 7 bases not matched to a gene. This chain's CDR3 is CATGQGGMNTEAFF. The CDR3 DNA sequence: TGTGCCACCGGACAGGGCGGCATGAACACTGAAGCTTTCTTT.

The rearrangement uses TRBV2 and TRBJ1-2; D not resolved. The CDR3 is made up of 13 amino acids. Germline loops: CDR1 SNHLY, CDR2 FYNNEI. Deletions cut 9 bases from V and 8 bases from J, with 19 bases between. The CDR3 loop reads CARSSSGDYGYTF. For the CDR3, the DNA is TGTGCCAGAAGCAGTTCGGGTGATTACGGCTACACCTTC.

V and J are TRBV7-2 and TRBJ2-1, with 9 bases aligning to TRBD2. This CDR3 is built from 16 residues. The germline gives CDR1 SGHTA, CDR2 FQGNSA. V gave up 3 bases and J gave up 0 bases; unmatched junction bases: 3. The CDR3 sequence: CASSFASGDSYNEQFF. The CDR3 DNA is TGTGCCAGCAGCTTTGCTAGCGGGGACTCCTACAATGAGCAGTTCTTC.